This is a list of T cell receptor beta chains from one sample in a study of T cells in Graves' hyperthyroidism and ophthalmopathy. TCRdb used MiXCR to reprocess the multiplex PCR reads, holding one entry per CDR3 protein. The table shows over 500,000 distinct CDR3 sequences, with about 15% occurring only once. The sequenced sample consisted of blood. Every receptor here comes from a woman aged 18 to 35 with Graves' ophthalmopathy. The CDR3 runs from the conserved cysteine through the conserved F or W. The D gene is left open where the match is weak. Clone size, where shown, is once, few, many, or a class for clones that have expanded.

j_gene | v_gene | abundance | d_gene | CDR3aa | CDR3nt
TRBJ2-7 | TRBV5-1 | many | NA | CASSLEDLDHEQYF | TGCGCCAGCAGCTTGGAGGACCTCGACCACGAGCAGTACTTC
TRBJ2-2 | TRBV10-3 | few | TRBD2 | CAITSSGENTGELFF | TGTGCCATCACTAGCAGCGGGGAGAACACCGGGGAGCTGTTTTTT
TRBJ2-3 | TRBV28 | many | NA | CASSSLTGWDPSTDTQYF | TGTGCCAGCAGTTCTCTGACAGGATGGGACCCTAGCACAGATACGCAGTATTTT
TRBJ2-7 | TRBV20-1 | many | NA | CSAQEGFLYEQYF | TGCAGTGCTCAAGAGGGCTTTCTCTACGAGCAGTACTTC
TRBJ1-1 | TRBV14 | NA | TRBD1 | CASSRYREGAAFF | TGTGCCAGCAGCCGCTACCGGGAGGGGGCTGCTTTCTTT
TRBJ2-7 | TRBV27 | NA | NA | CASSLSWGIYEQYF | TGTGCCAGCAGTTTAAGCTGGGGGATCTACGAGCAGTACTTC
TRBJ1-1 | TRBV6-2/TRBV6-3 | many | NA | CASYLGGNTEAFF | TGTGCCAGCTATCTTGGGGGGAACACTGAAGCTTTCTTT
TRBJ2-5 | TRBV20-1 | many | NA | CSASKRARGETQYF | TGCAGTGCTAGTAAAAGGGCCCGAGGAGAGACCCAGTACTTC
TRBJ2-5 | TRBV4-2 | NA | NA | CASSPNRGSPKETQYF | TGTGCCAGCAGCCCCAATAGGGGGTCCCCCAAAGAGACCCAGTACTTC
TRBJ2-3 | TRBV28 | many | TRBD2 | CASRLGVAGDTDTQYF | TGTGCCAGCAGACTAGGGGTAGCGGGGGACACAGATACGCAGTATTTT
TRBJ1-5 | TRBV12-3/TRBV12-4 | many | NA | CASSFIALVRASQNQPQHF | TGTGCCAGCAGTTTTATCGCTTTGGTTAGGGCCAGTCAAAATCAGCCCCAGCATTTT
TRBJ2-3 | TRBV6-2/TRBV6-3 | many | TRBD2 | CASSQLAGVGTDTQYF | TGTGCCAGCAGTCAACTAGCGGGAGTTGGTACAGATACGCAGTATTTT
TRBJ1-1 | TRBV29-1 | few | NA | CSVVPGNTEAFF | TGCAGCGTTGTACCCGGAAACACTGAAGCTTTCTTT
TRBJ2-1 | TRBV12-3/TRBV12-4 | many | NA | CASRRVGGSYNEQFF | TGTGCCAGCAGACGGGTTGGGGGCTCCTACAATGAGCAGTTCTTC
TRBJ1-1 | TRBV6-1 | many | NA | CASSDGTLLINTEAFF | TGTGCCAGCAGTGACGGCACCTTATTGATTAACACTGAAGCTTTCTTT
TRBJ2-1 | TRBV5-1 | few | TRBD2 | CASSLESPREDEQFF | TGCGCCAGCAGCTTGGAAAGTCCCCGGGAGGATGAGCAGTTCTTC
TRBJ1-1 | TRBV14 | many | NA | CASSPAQGLNTEAFF | TGTGCCAGCAGCCCAGCTCAGGGCCTGAACACTGAAGCTTTCTTT
TRBJ1-1 | TRBV9 | few | NA | CASSVAEGNTEAFF | TGTGCCAGCAGCGTAGCTGAGGGCAACACTGAAGCTTTCTTT
TRBJ2-2 | TRBV6-5 | many | NA | CASSYSEGTGELFF | TGTGCCAGCAGTTACTCTGAAGGCACCGGGGAGCTGTTTTTT
TRBJ2-5 | TRBV20-1 | NA | NA | CSARPLAGETQYF | TGCAGTGCTAGACCCCTAGCCGGGGAGACCCAGTACTTC
TRBJ2-3 | TRBV7-8 | many | TRBD1 | CASSLLGGWGDTQYF | TGTGCCAGCAGCTTGTTAGGGGGCTGGGGAGATACGCAGTATTTT
TRBJ2-7 | TRBV4-2 | many | NA | CASSQDLADSYEQYF | TGTGCCAGCAGCCAAGATCTGGCGGACTCCTACGAGCAGTACTTC
TRBJ2-1 | TRBV7-8 | many | TRBD2 | CASSLGGLGYNEQFF | TGTGCCAGCAGCTTAGGGGGACTAGGATACAATGAGCAGTTCTTC
TRBJ2-3 | TRBV7-2 | many | NA | CASSRWGARVSPDTQYF | TGTGCCAGCAGCCGGTGGGGTGCTAGAGTCTCTCCAGATACGCAGTATTTT
TRBJ1-2 | TRBV28 | many | NA | CASSFVGYGYTF | TGTGCCAGCAGTTTTGTTGGTTATGGCTACACCTTC
TRBJ1-1 | TRBV27 | many | NA | CASSMGAGFNAEAFF | TGTGCCAGCAGCATGGGGGCCGGATTCAACGCTGAAGCTTTCTTT
TRBJ2-7 | TRBV7-9 | few | NA | CASSLDLLSYEQYF | TGTGCCAGCAGCTTAGACCTCCTCTCCTACGAGCAGTACTTC
TRBJ2-5 | TRBV30 | once | TRBD1 | CAWSVPGTDQETQYF | TGTGCCTGGAGTGTCCCCGGGACAGACCAAGAGACCCAGTACTTC
TRBJ2-3 | TRBV5-4 | few | TRBD2 | CASSLGLAGESTDTQYF | TGTGCCAGCAGCTTGGGGTTAGCGGGAGAAAGCACAGATACGCAGTATTTT
TRBJ1-6 | TRBV28 | many | TRBD1 | CASSPGQGYSPLHF | TGTGCCAGCAGTCCGGGACAGGGATATTCACCCCTCCACTTT
TRBJ2-7 | TRBV4-1 | few | NA | CASSQGNRDYYEQYF | TGCGCCAGCAGCCAAGGAAACAGGGATTACTACGAGCAGTACTTC
TRBJ1-1 | TRBV7-9 | many | NA | CASSLDGEGYTEAFF | TGTGCCAGCAGCTTAGATGGAGAGGGGTACACTGAAGCTTTCTTT
TRBJ2-2 | TRBV6-9 | NA | TRBD2 | CASSYGTSAAGELFF | TGTGCCAGCAGTTACGGGACTAGCGCGGCCGGGGAGCTGTTTTTT
TRBJ2-4 | TRBV20-1 | many | TRBD2 | CSARDSFIAGVAKNIQYF | TGCAGTGCTAGAGATTCGTTTATAGCGGGAGTAGCCAAAAACATTCAGTACTTC
TRBJ1-5 | TRBV7-9 | NA | TRBD1 | CASRSGGGLNQPQHF | TGTGCCAGCAGGTCGGGAGGGGGCCTTAATCAGCCCCAGCATTTT
TRBJ1-5 | TRBV6-1 | many | TRBD1 | CASRRTGGGNQPQHF | TGTGCCAGCAGAAGAACAGGGGGTGGCAATCAGCCCCAGCATTTT
TRBJ1-5 | TRBV6-1 | NA | TRBD1 | CASRAGTGGNQPQHF | TGTGCCAGCAGGGCCGGGACAGGGGGAAATCAGCCCCAGCATTTT
TRBJ2-1 | TRBV5-1 | many | TRBD1 | CASRFRDSPYNEQFF | TGCGCCAGCAGATTCCGGGACAGCCCTTACAATGAGCAGTTCTTC
TRBJ1-6 | TRBV6-5 | few | NA | CASSYQGNSPLHF | TGTGCCAGCAGTTACCAGGGGAATTCACCCCTCCACTTT
TRBJ1-1 | TRBV5-1 | many | NA | CASSPESWEGYTEAFF | TGCGCCAGCAGCCCAGAGTCGTGGGAAGGGTACACTGAAGCTTTCTTT
TRBJ1-2 | TRBV4-1 | few | NA | CASSQGLGHYYGYTF | TGCGCCAGCAGCCAAGGCTTGGGGCACTACTATGGCTACACCTTC
TRBJ2-1 | TRBV5-6 | NA | TRBD1 | CASSGTGGDEQFF | TGTGCCAGCAGCGGAACAGGGGGCGATGAGCAGTTCTTC
TRBJ1-2 | TRBV6-1 | few | NA | CASSPGVGIYGYTF | TGTGCCAGCAGCCCCGGAGTGGGTATCTATGGCTACACCTTC
TRBJ1-1 | TRBV7-9 | few | NA | CASSFFRGENTEAFF | TGTGCCAGCAGCTTTTTTAGGGGCGAGAACACTGAAGCTTTCTTT
TRBJ2-3 | TRBV3-1 | many | NA | CASSQGSGAGTQYF | TGTGCCAGCAGCCAAGGGTCGGGAGCGGGTACGCAGTATTTT
TRBJ2-3 | TRBV5-8 | NA | TRBD2 | CASSLGARETLNTQYF | TGTGCCAGCAGCTTGGGCGCGCGGGAGACTTTAAATACGCAGTATTTT
TRBJ2-3 | TRBV2 | many | TRBD2 | CASTQGAGTDTQYF | TGTGCCAGCACCCAGGGAGCGGGGACAGATACGCAGTATTTT
TRBJ2-2 | TRBV19 | NA | TRBD2 | CASRGLAGVIGTGELFF | TGTGCCAGTAGGGGACTAGCGGGAGTTATTGGCACCGGGGAGCTGTTTTTT
TRBJ2-7 | TRBV5-1 | many | NA | CASSFSGDYEQYF | TGCGCCAGCAGCTTTTCGGGGGACTACGAGCAGTACTTC
TRBJ1-1 | TRBV20-1 | many | NA | CSAGGASENTEAFF | TGCAGTGCTGGGGGGGCCTCGGAGAACACTGAAGCTTTCTTT
TRBJ2-1 | TRBV18 | NA | NA | CASSRLPSYNEQFF | TGTGCCAGCTCACGACTCCCCTCCTACAATGAGCAGTTCTTC
TRBJ1-5 | TRBV5-1 | NA | NA | CASSLGEGDNQPQHF | TGCGCCAGCAGCTTGGGAGAGGGGGACAATCAGCCCCAGCATTTT
TRBJ2-7 | TRBV7-9 | many | TRBD2 | CASSVGLADLNYEQYF | TGTGCCAGCAGCGTGGGACTAGCGGATCTAAACTACGAGCAGTACTTC
TRBJ1-4 | TRBV12-3/TRBV12-4 | NA | NA | CASSWTAWNEKLFF | TGTGCCAGCAGTTGGACCGCTTGGAATGAAAAACTGTTTTTT
TRBJ1-1 | TRBV6-6 | few | NA | CASSYSGEVAFF | TGTGCCAGCAGTTACTCAGGCGAGGTGGCTTTCTTT